The 11 T cell receptor beta chains below were found in one sample sequenced in a study of regulatory T cells in long-lasting Graves disease. According to the study, TCR beta libraries were built with iRepertoire HTBI primers and CDR3-region Arm-PCR. TCRdb reprocessed the multiplex PCR reads via MiXCR and lists one record per CDR3 protein. This table has roughly 430,000 distinct CDR3 sequences, about 21% appearing once. Documented time point: persistent/refractory GD, antithyroid drugs over 5 years with positive TRAb. Scientists built the TCR library using RNA that was extracted from PBMCs. The specimen comprised peripheral blood mononuclear cells (PBMCs), sampled when the disease was refractory, from a patient treated with antithyroid drugs. The receptors originated from a female donor with Graves disease.

This clonotype was counted a few times. The chain carries TRBV24-1 and TRBJ2-2; no clear D. The CDR3 totals 11 residues. Germline loops: CDR1 KGHDR, CDR2 SFDVKD. Trimming stripped 5 bases from V and 8 bases from J, with 5 bases between. CDR3 nucleotides: TGTGCCACCAGTGGGTATGGGGAGCTGTTTTTT. Amino acid sequence: CATSGYGELFF.

The V and J genes are TRBV5-1 and TRBJ2-1, with 11 bases fitting TRBD2. Per germline, CDR1 SGHRS and CDR2 YFSETQ. This CDR3 comprises 15 residues. J was trimmed by 4 bases and V by 7 bases; bases with no gene match: 7. The CDR3 DNA follows: TGCGCCAGCCGGAACGGGACTAGCGGTTACAATGAGCAGTTCTTC. This translates into CASRNGTSGYNEQFF.

The J gene is TRBJ1-2, the V gene TRBV6-1; D might be TRBD1 (6 bases). This CDR3 has 13 residues. Germline V gives CDR1 MNHNS, CDR2 SASEGT. Trimming removed 10 bases at V and 2 bases at J, with 14 bases between. CDR3 region: CAITRGLNYGYTF. DNA for the CDR3: TGTGCCATAACCAGGGGACTCAACTATGGCTACACCTTC.

The genes are TRBV6-1 and TRBJ2-5; possible D gene TRBD2, 5 bases. The CDR3 length is 14 residues. CDR1 MNHNS and CDR2 SASEGT come from the germline V gene. V gave up 3 bases and J gave up 3 bases, with 11 bases separating them. CDR3 in DNA: TGTGCCAGCAGTGACTCGACCGGGGAAGAGACCCAGTACTTC. Translation gives CASSDSTGEETQYF.

This chain uses TRBV3-1 with TRBJ2-2; 10 bases are shared with TRBD2. V lost 4 bases, J lost 4 bases, and 9 bases stayed unmatched. Germline V gene lookup returns CDR1 LGHDT and CDR2 YNNKEL (reference sequence). The CDR3 length is 17 residues. The CDR3 DNA is TGTGCCAGCAGCCCTCAGATAGCGGGAGGTTTCACCGGGGAGCTGTTTTTT. Amino acids: CASSPQIAGGFTGELFF.

About this clonotype itself: A much larger clonotype is one base distant, so this may be a read error. The chain recombines TRBV6-2 or TRBV6-3 with TRBJ1-1; D is uncertain. The CDR3 totals 14 residues. Germline V gene lookup returns CDR1 MNHEY and CDR2 SVGEGT. The CDR3 bases are TGTGCCGGCAGTCCGTTTGGACCGAGGACTGAAGCTTTCTTT. It specifies CAGSPFGPRTEAFF.

This clonotype was seen a handful of times. The chain recombines TRBV28 with TRBJ2-4, with no clear D. CDR3 length: 13 amino acids. Germline CDR1 reads MDHEN; CDR2 reads SYDVKM. Trimming removed 1 base from V and 6 bases from J, with 7 bases in between. For the CDR3, the DNA is TGTGCCAGCAGTTTATCCGGTAGAAACATTCAGTACTTC. It codes for CASSLSGRNIQYF.

The chain is built from TRBV7-9 and TRBJ2-7; D might be TRBD1 (6 bases). The germline gives CDR1 SEHNR, CDR2 FQNEAQ (reference sequence). This CDR3 has 13 residues. Trimming took off 3 bases at V and 3 bases at J, with 9 bases between the two ends. The CDR3 region has the DNA TGTGCCAGCAGCTTCAGGGGTTACTACGAGCAGTACTTC. This sequence encodes CASSFRGYYEQYF.

This clonotype has only a few counts. The CDR3 sequence: CASSLGQGGEDTEAFF. The CDR3 DNA reads as TGTGCCAGCAGCTTGGGACAGGGAGGGGAGGACACTGAAGCTTTCTTT. The chain uses TRBV5-7 and TRBJ1-1; 7 nucleotides align to TRBD1. TRBV5-7 falls under the ORF class, with uncertain function. The CDR3 totals 16 residues. Unmatched junction bases numbered 8, after V lost 0 bases and J lost 3 bases.

This clonotype was counted many times. The gene calls are TRBV7-2 and TRBJ2-7; D is unresolved. The germline gives CDR1 SGHTA, CDR2 FQGNSA. V was trimmed by 0 bases and J by 2 bases, leaving 11 bases between them. The CDR3 sequence is 15 residues long. CDR3 protein: CASSLALSATYEQYF. The CDR3 DNA reads as TGTGCCAGCAGCTTAGCGCTAAGCGCCACCTACGAGCAGTACTTC.

Comment on this clonotype: A junction boundary mismatches the germline segment, possibly from a read error. This chain connects TRBV7-9 to TRBJ1-5; unclear D gene. Germline assignment: CDR1 SEHNR and CDR2 FQNEAQ (reference sequence). The CDR3 extends over 13 amino acids. CDR3 sequence: CASSSNSNQLQHF. The CDR3 DNA is TGTGCCAGCAGCTCTAATAGCAATCAGCTCCAGCATTTT.